The 2 T cell receptor beta chains listed next were all sequenced from one sample in a study of Tregs in tolerant kidney transplant recipients (dated by TCRdb to between 2018 and 2021). The library was made by the immunoSEQ multiplex PCR assay. TCRdb took over this immuneACCESS table, retaining in-frame rearrangements with V and J assigned. Such tables are incomplete; in checked studies, under half of the missing clones stem from an unresolved V gene, and the remainder is unexplained. For this sample there are more than 95,000 clones; about 90% appear just once. The top ten clones comprise more than 0.5% of the sample. What was sequenced was CD4+ T cells from blood. The receptors shown here come from a human donor in good health.

A single count supports this clone. This rearrangement joins TRBV19 to TRBJ2-3, with TRBD1 matching 7 bases. Germline V gene data show CDR1 as LNHDA and CDR2 as SQIVND (reference sequence). J gave up 0 bases and V 1 base, and 4 bases lay outside the gene matches. The CDR3 loop spans 16 amino acids. DNA for the CDR3: TGTGCCAGTAGTATAGGGACAGGATCTAGCACAGATACGCAGTATTTT. Encoded protein: CASSIGTGSSTDTQYF.

This sequence joins TRBV5-1 and TRBJ1-5, with 7 nucleotides matching TRBD1. CDR3 size: 15 residues. Germline V gene data show CDR1 as SGHRS and CDR2 as YFSETQ. V shed 1 base and J 11 bases; nucleotides not matched to a gene: 12. CDR3 region: CASSLYGQGGESQHF. The CDR3 bases are TGCGCCAGCAGCTTGTACGGGCAGGGGGGCGAGTCCCAGCATTTT. The full variable domain, with the rest looked up from reference TRBV5-1 and TRBJ1-5, is KAGVTQTPRYLIKTRGQQVTLSCSPISGHRSVSWYQQTPGQGLQFLFEYFSETQRNKGNFPGRFSGRQFSNSRSEMNVSTLELGDSALYLCASSLYGQGGESQHFGDGTRLSIL.